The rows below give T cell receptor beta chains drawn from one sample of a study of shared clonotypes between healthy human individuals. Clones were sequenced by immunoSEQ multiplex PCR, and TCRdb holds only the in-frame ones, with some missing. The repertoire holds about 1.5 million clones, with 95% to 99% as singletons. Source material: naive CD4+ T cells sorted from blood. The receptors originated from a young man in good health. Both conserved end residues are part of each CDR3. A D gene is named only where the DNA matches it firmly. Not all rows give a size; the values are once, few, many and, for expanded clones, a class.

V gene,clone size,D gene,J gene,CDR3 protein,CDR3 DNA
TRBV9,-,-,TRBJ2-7,CASSASSILYF,TGTGCCAGCAGCGCATCTAGCATACTGTACTTC
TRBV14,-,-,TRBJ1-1,CASSQSGWVTEAFF,TGTGCCAGCAGCCAATCAGGGTGGGTCACTGAAGCTTTCTTT
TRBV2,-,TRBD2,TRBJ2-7,CASTAGGRGYEQYF,TGTGCCAGCACAGCGGGAGGGCGAGGGTACGAGCAGTACTTC
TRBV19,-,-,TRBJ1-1,CASSIGQNTEAFF,TGTGCCAGTAGTATCGGGCAGAACACTGAAGCTTTCTTT
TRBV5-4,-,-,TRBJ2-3,CASSFLAEGTDTQYF,TGTGCCAGCAGCTTCTTAGCCGAGGGCACAGATACGCAGTATTTT
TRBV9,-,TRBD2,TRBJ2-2,CASSVGLAGGPTGELFF,TGTGCCAGCAGCGTAGGACTAGCGGGAGGCCCCACCGGGGAGCTGTTTTTT
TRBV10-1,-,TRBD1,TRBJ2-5,CASSESTGIRETQYF,TGCGCCAGCAGTGAGTCGACAGGGATCCGTGAGACCCAGTACTTC
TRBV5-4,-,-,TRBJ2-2,CASSFLDGELFF,TGTGCCAGCAGCTTTTTAGACGGGGAGCTGTTTTTT
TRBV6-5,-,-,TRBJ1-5,CASGARVRQPQHF,TGTGCCAGCGGTGCGCGGGTGCGGCAGCCCCAGCATTTT
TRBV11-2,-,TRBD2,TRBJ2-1,CASSLGLADSYNEQFF,TGTGCCAGCAGCTTAGGACTAGCGGATTCCTACAATGAGCAGTTCTTC
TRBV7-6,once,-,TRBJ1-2,CASSLDEGKGYTF,TGTGCCAGCAGCTTAGACGAGGGTAAAGGCTACACCTTC
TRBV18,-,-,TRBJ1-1,CASSPRRDRTYEAFF,TGTGCCAGCTCACCTCGCCGGGACCGAACATATGAAGCTTTCTTT
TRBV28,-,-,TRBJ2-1,CASSLMGGYNEQFF,TGTGCCAGCAGTTTGATGGGGGGCTACAATGAGCAGTTCTTC
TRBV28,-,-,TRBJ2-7,CASSSPRGSRYEQYF,TGTGCCAGCAGTTCACCCCGGGGCAGCAGGTACGAGCAGTACTTC
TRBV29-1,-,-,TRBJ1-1,CSVGAGNTEAFF,TGCAGCGTGGGGGCAGGGAACACTGAAGCTTTCTTT
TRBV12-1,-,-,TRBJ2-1,CASSLRVSGRNRSYNEQFF,TGTGCCAGCAGCTTGAGGGTTAGCGGGAGGAATCGGTCCTACAATGAGCAGTTCTTC
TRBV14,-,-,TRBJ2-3,CASSPGVNTQYF,TGTGCCAGCAGCCCGGGGGTAAATACGCAGTATTTT
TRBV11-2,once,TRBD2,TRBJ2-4,CATSTPRGGRGHIQYF,TGTGCCACCAGCACCCCTCGGGGCGGGAGGGGTCACATTCAGTACTTC
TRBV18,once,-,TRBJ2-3,CASSLSETAPSDTQYF,TGTGCCAGCTCACTTTCGGAAACCGCACCCTCAGATACGCAGTATTTT
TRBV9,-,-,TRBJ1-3,CASSVAGVLSGNTIYF,TGTGCCAGCAGCGTAGCAGGGGTACTCTCTGGAAACACCATATATTTT
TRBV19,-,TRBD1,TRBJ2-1,CASSMRGQSSDEQFF,TGTGCCAGTAGTATGAGGGGACAGAGTTCCGATGAGCAGTTCTTC
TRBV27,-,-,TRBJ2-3,CASKTAPSTDTQYF,TGTGCCAGCAAGACCGCACCTAGCACAGATACGCAGTATTTT
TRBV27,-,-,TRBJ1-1,CASRYLRGDTEAFF,TGTGCCAGCAGATATCTTCGGGGGGATACTGAAGCTTTCTTT
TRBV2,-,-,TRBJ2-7,CASRLDTAGEQYF,TGTGCCAGCAGGCTGGATACGGCAGGGGAGCAGTACTTC
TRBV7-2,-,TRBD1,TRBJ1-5,CASSSRTGGGRPQHF,TGTGCCAGCAGCTCAAGGACAGGGGGCGGTCGGCCCCAGCATTTT
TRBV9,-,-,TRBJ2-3,CASSRQVNTDTQYF,TGTGCCAGCAGCCGACAGGTAAACACAGATACGCAGTATTTT
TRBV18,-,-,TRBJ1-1,CASSPPGRENTEAFF,TGTGCCAGCTCACCCCCGGGCAGGGAGAACACTGAAGCTTTCTTT
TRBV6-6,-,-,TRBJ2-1,CASSYGSFRSNEQFF,TGTGCCAGCAGTTACGGGAGTTTCAGGAGTAATGAGCAGTTCTTC
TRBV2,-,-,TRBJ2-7,CASSPVGSTYEQYF,TGTGCCAGCAGTCCTGTCGGGAGTACCTACGAGCAGTACTTC
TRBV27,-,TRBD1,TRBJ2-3,CASSFEAGQGGTDTQYF,TGTGCCAGCAGTTTTGAGGCGGGACAGGGAGGCACAGATACGCAGTATTTT
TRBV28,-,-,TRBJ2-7,CASSLSGTYEQYF,TGTGCCAGCAGTTTATCCGGGACCTACGAGCAGTACTTC
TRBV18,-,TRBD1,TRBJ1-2,CASSPGTANYGYTF,TGTGCCAGCTCACCTGGGACAGCTAACTATGGCTACACCTTC
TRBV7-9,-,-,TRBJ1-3,CASSFSGRDNTIYF,TGTGCCAGCAGCTTCTCTGGACGGGATAACACCATATATTTT
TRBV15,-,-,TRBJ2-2,CATSRDRSNTGELFF,TGTGCCACCAGCAGAGACAGGTCAAACACCGGGGAGCTGTTTTTT
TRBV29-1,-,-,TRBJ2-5,CSVQRGTETQYF,TGCAGCGTCCAAAGGGGCACGGAGACCCAGTACTTC
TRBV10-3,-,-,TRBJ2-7,CAISESVWDSSYEQYF,TGTGCCATCAGTGAGTCTGTGTGGGACTCCTCCTACGAGCAGTACTTC
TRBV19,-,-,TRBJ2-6,CASSGRDGANVLTF,TGTGCCAGTTCCGGGCGGGATGGGGCCAACGTCCTGACTTTC
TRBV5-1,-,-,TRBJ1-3,CASSPDPGWNGNTIYF,TGCGCCAGCAGCCCTGATCCAGGGTGGAACGGAAACACCATATATTTT
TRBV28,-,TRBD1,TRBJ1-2,CASSMNRDRAYGYTF,TGTGCCAGCAGTATGAACCGGGACAGGGCGTATGGCTACACCTTC
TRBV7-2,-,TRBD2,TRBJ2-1,CASSFVAGVSYNEQFF,TGTGCCAGCAGCTTTGTAGCGGGAGTTTCTTACAATGAGCAGTTCTTC
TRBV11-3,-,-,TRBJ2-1,CASSFGLSSNEQFF,TGTGCCAGCAGCTTCGGACTATCAAGCAATGAGCAGTTCTTC
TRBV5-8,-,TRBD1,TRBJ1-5,CASSLDRSDQPQHF,TGTGCCAGCAGTTTGGACAGGAGCGATCAGCCCCAGCATTTT
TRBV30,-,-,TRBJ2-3,CAWSVILRDTQYF,TGTGCCTGGAGTGTAATTCTGCGAGATACGCAGTATTTT
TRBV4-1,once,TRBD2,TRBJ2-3,CASSQSTLAGATDTQYF,TGCGCCAGCAGCCAATCAACACTAGCGGGAGCCACAGATACGCAGTATTTT
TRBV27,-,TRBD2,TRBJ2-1,CASSLVGTRFFNNEQFF,TGTGCCAGCAGTTTAGTCGGGACTAGGTTCTTTAACAATGAGCAGTTCTTC
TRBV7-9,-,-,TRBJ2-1,CASSLLQEGNEQFF,TGTGCCAGCAGCTTATTACAGGAGGGAAATGAGCAGTTCTTC
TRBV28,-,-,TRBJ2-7,CASSRQAAISYEQYF,TGTGCCAGCAGTCGACAGGCGGCCATCTCCTACGAGCAGTACTTC
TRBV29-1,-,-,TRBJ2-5,CSVRVYQETQYF,TGCAGCGTCCGGGTGTACCAAGAGACCCAGTACTTC
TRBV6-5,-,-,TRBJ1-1,CASSYSGQLETEAFF,TGTGCCAGCAGTTACTCCGGACAGTTAGAAACTGAAGCTTTCTTT
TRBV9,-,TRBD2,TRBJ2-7,CASSVLAGESYEQYF,TGTGCCAGCAGCGTTTTAGCGGGAGAGAGCTACGAGCAGTACTTC
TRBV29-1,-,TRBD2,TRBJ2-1,CSGGQAYPSGRAVNEQFF,TGCAGCGGAGGACAGGCCTATCCTAGCGGGAGGGCCGTGAATGAGCAGTTCTTC
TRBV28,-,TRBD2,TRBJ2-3,CASSWSSGSPDTQYF,TGTGCCAGCAGTTGGTCTAGCGGGAGTCCAGATACGCAGTATTTT
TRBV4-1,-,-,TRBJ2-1,CASSQVPESLPFF,TGCGCCAGCAGCCAAGTTCCAGAATCTCTCCCGTTCTTC